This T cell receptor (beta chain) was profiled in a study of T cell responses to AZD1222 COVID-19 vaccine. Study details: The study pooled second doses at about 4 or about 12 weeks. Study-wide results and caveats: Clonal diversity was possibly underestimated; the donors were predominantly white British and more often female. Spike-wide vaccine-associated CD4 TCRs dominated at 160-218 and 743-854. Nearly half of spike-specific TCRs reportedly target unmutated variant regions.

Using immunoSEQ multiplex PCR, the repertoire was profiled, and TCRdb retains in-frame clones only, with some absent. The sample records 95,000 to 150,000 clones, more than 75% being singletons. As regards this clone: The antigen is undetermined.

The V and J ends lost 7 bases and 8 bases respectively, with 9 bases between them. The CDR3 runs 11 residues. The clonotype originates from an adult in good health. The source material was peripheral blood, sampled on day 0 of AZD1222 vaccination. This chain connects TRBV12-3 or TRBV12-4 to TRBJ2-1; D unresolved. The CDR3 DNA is TGTGCCAGCACCCCTCTGGATGAGCAGTTCTTC. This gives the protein CASTPLDEQFF.